The rows below give T cell receptor beta chains drawn from one sample of a study of blood T cell repertoires in COVID-19. TCRdb keeps only in-frame clones here, not all; method: immunoSEQ multiplex PCR. The sample lists about 180,000 clones, about 86% occurring once. Sample: peripheral blood. These receptors were obtained from a woman in her seventies with COVID-19, enrolled during active disease. The CDR3 runs from the conserved cysteine through the conserved F or W. A D gene is named only where the DNA matches it firmly. Size tells how often a clone was seen (once, few, many) or the class of an expanded clone, and some rows leave it out.

TRBJ1-1,TRBD1,TRBV28,.,TGTGCCAGCAGTTCCACGACAGGGGGCTACACTGAAGCTTTCTTT,CASSSTTGGYTEAFF
TRBJ2-7,TRBD1,TRBV5-4,once,TGTGCCAGCAGCGTACAGGGGGCGGACGAGCAGTACTTC,CASSVQGADEQYF
TRBJ2-5,TRBD1,TRBV7-7,.,TGTGCTAGCAGCTCACAGGGGGCGCTGGGGGAGACCCAGTACTTC,CASSSQGALGETQYF
TRBJ2-3,TRBD2,TRBV29-1,.,TGCAGCGTCGCGGGAGGAAGTCCCCGCAAGCCGAACACAGATACGCAGTATTTT,CSVAGGSPRKPNTDTQYF
TRBJ2-2,TRBD1,TRBV5-4,.,TGTGCCAGCAGATGGGGACAGGGGGCGAACACCGGGGAGCTGTTTTTT,CASRWGQGANTGELFF
TRBJ1-5,TRBD1,TRBV4-1,.,TGCGCCAGCAGCCAAGCCCGGGACAGTAGCAATCAGCCCCAGCATTTT,CASSQARDSSNQPQHF
TRBJ1-2,.,TRBV10-3,.,TGTGCCATCAGTGAGTATAAGGAACCCGGAGGGGGCTACACCTTC,CAISEYKEPGGGYTF
TRBJ1-1,.,TRBV3-1/TRBV3-2,.,TGTGCCAGCAGCCAAGATTTTCGTCGGGGGATGAACACTGAAGCTTTCTTT,CASSQDFRRGMNTEAFF
TRBJ1-3,.,TRBV9,.,TGTGCCAGCAGCGTATCGACATACCCTGGAAACACCATATATTTT,CASSVSTYPGNTIYF
TRBJ1-5,.,TRBV6-5,.,TGTGCCAGCGCCAGGACTCGGAGCAATCAGCCCCAGCATTTT,CASARTRSNQPQHF
TRBJ2-2,.,TRBV27,.,TGTGCCAGCAGCCGCCGGGCGAACACCGGGGAGCTGTTTTTT,CASSRRANTGELFF
TRBJ1-2,.,TRBV27,.,TGTGCCAGCAGGCAAGGGACTCCCCGGGGCTATGGCTACACCTTC,CASRQGTPRGYGYTF
TRBJ2-3,.,TRBV18,.,TGTGCCAGCTCACCAGGCCATCCGTCCACAGATACGCAGTATTTT,CASSPGHPSTDTQYF
TRBJ1-1,TRBD1,TRBV29-1,.,TGCAGCGCGCGGACAGGGGAGAACACTGAAGCTTTCTTT,CSARTGENTEAFF
TRBJ1-1,.,TRBV29-1,.,TGCAGCGTTCGACAGGCCATGAACACTGAAGCTTTCTTT,CSVRQAMNTEAFF
TRBJ1-4,.,TRBV15,few,TGTGCCACCAGCAGAGATTCAGGTTTTCGTGAAAAACTGTTTTTT,CATSRDSGFREKLFF
TRBJ2-7,TRBD1,TRBV11-3,.,TGTGCCAGCAGGCCACAGGGGGTTTCTACCTACGAGCAGTACTTC,CASRPQGVSTYEQYF
TRBJ2-5,.,TRBV28,.,TGTGCCAGCAGTTACCCGAGGGGGGGCACCCAGTACTTC,CASSYPRGGTQYF
TRBJ2-3,TRBD1,TRBV5-1,.,TGCGCCAGCAGCTTAGGACAGGGACCCACAGATACGCAGTATTTT,CASSLGQGPTDTQYF
TRBJ2-5,.,TRBV10-3,.,TGTGCCATCAGGGGACACAGGGTGCACCAAGAGACCCAGTACTTC,CAIRGHRVHQETQYF
TRBJ1-1,.,TRBV7-3,.,TGTGCCAGCAGCTTGAAGGGACAAAGAGACACTGAAGCTTTCTTT,CASSLKGQRDTEAFF
TRBJ2-6,.,TRBV15,.,TGTGCCACCAGCAGAGATTTTGGCGCCAACGTCCTGACTTTC,CATSRDFGANVLTF
TRBJ2-7,.,TRBV3-1/TRBV3-2,.,TGTGCCAGCAGCCAAGTTTCTGTTGAGCAGTACTTC,CASSQVSVEQYF
TRBJ2-1,TRBD2,TRBV7-7,.,TGTGCTAGCAGCTTGACTAGCGGTTTTATGGATGAGCAGTTCTTC,CASSLTSGFMDEQFF
TRBJ1-3,.,TRBV5-1,few,TGCGCCAGCAGCTCAGCCACGACAGGTCGGCCCCCCATATATTTT,CASSSATTGRPPIYF
TRBJ1-5,.,TRBV28,.,TGTGCCAGCAGCCAGGGGAATAGCAATCAGCCCCAGCATTTT,CASSQGNSNQPQHF
TRBJ2-5,.,TRBV6-5,.,TGTGCCAGCAGTTACTCCAGACAGCCAGAGACCCAGTACTTC,CASSYSRQPETQYF
TRBJ2-7,.,TRBV19,.,TGTGCCAGTAGCCCCAGGGGCTCCTACGAGCAGTACTTC,CASSPRGSYEQYF
TRBJ1-1,.,TRBV6-5,.,TGTGCCACTACTCGGGGTGTTGGAATCGGAGCTTTCTTT,CATTRGVGIGAFF
TRBJ1-1,TRBD1,TRBV19,.,TGTGCCAGTAGATTAACAGGGGGCAACACTGAAGCTTTCTTT,CASRLTGGNTEAFF
TRBJ2-3,.,TRBV5-5,.,TGTGCCAGCAGCTTATTCGTGACAGCGACGACAGATACGCAGTATTTT,CASSLFVTATTDTQYF
TRBJ2-2,.,TRBV6-5,.,TGTGCCAGCAGTTACATCGAGAGTACCGGGGAGCTGTTTTTT,CASSYIESTGELFF